One sample yielded the 15 T cell receptor beta chains listed below, sequenced in a study of blood T cell repertoires in COVID-19. Here immunoSEQ multiplex PCR was the method, and the copy in TCRdb shows in-frame clones only, minus some. Among roughly 100,000 clones listed, around 90% were seen once. Sequenced: peripheral blood. The receptors were gathered from a human donor in a cohort sampled during active COVID-19.

The gene calls are TRBV13 and TRBJ1-1; D is possibly TRBD1 (6 bases). Germline CDR1 and CDR2: PRHDT and FYEKMQ (reference sequence). The V gene lost 5 bases and the J gene lost 4 bases, with 11 bases spanning the gap. The CDR3 is 13 residues long. CDR3 loop: CASSHRAGTEAFF. In DNA form, the CDR3 reads TGTGCCAGCAGCCACAGGGCGGGCACTGAAGCTTTCTTT.

The chain combines TRBV6-2 or TRBV6-3 with TRBJ2-3; TRBD2 matches 8 bases. The CDR3 has 14 amino acids. The germline V gene encodes CDR1 MNHEY and CDR2 SVGEGT. J was trimmed by 4 bases and V by 4 bases; bases with no gene match: 4. In DNA form, the CDR3 reads TGTGCCAGCAGTTTAGGACTAGCCCCAGATACGCAGTATTTT. Protein product: CASSLGLAPDTQYF.

This clone occurred a few times. The gene calls are TRBV25-1 and TRBJ1-5; D gene ambiguous. The V gene lost 2 bases and the J gene lost 7 bases, with 18 bases spanning the gap. The V gene's germline CDR1 is MGHDK and CDR2 SYGVNS. This CDR3 contains 16 residues. For the CDR3, the DNA is TGTGCCAGCAGTGAAACGGGGTTGGGAGGGAACCAGCCCCAGCATTTT. Amino acid sequence: CASSETGLGGNQPQHF.

The chain employs TRBV6-5 and TRBJ2-7, with 9 bases fitting TRBD2. With 6 bases clipped from V and 2 bases from J, the junction kept 5 bases outside the gene matches. There are 14 residues in the CDR3. CDR1 MNHEY and CDR2 SVGAGI come from the germline V gene. The CDR3 coding sequence is TGTGCCAGCAGGGCCGGGACTAGCACCTACGAGCAGTACTTC. This codes for CASRAGTSTYEQYF.

The rearrangement links TRBV15 to TRBJ1-5; D perhaps matches TRBD1 (5 bases). V lost 0 bases and J 0 bases, leaving 12 bases between the germline ends. Germline loops: CDR1 LNHNV, CDR2 YYDKDF (reference sequence). This CDR3 spans 17 amino acids. The DNA of the CDR3 is TGTGCCACCAGCAGAGATCAGGGCCACTATAGCAATCAGCCCCAGCATTTT. Translation gives CATSRDQGHYSNQPQHF.

The V gene is TRBV6-5, the J gene TRBJ1-1; no clear D gene. The CDR3 is 15 residues long. V lost 0 bases and J 1 base, leaving 9 bases between the germline ends. The germline CDR1 and CDR2 sequences are MNHEY and SVGAGI. Here the CDR3 DNA reads TGTGCCAGCAGTTACTCGAGGAAGCAGAACACTGAAGCTTTCTTT. It translates to CASSYSRKQNTEAFF.

The chain couples TRBV18 to TRBJ2-5, with D uncertain. The CDR3 runs 14 residues. Between the trimmed V and J ends, which lost 0 bases and 5 bases, there was a span of 10 bases. CDR1 KGHSH and CDR2 LQKENI come from the germline V gene. This CDR3 reads CASSPPTPSETQYF. The CDR3 bases are TGTGCCAGCTCACCACCGACTCCTTCCGAGACCCAGTACTTC.

The V call is TRBV5-4, the J call TRBJ2-2; weak D call: TRBD1 (5 bases). Germline CDR1 SGHNT, CDR2 YYREEE (reference sequence). The V end lost 2 bases, the J end lost 4 bases, and 15 bases lay between the germline ends. This CDR3 comprises 16 residues. The CDR3 nucleotides are TGTGCCAGCAGCTTCAAAGGGGTTTACCTCACCGGGGAGCTGTTTTTT. Its protein is CASSFKGVYLTGELFF.

The rearrangement uses TRBV5-4 and TRBJ2-7, with 7 positions matching TRBD1. The CDR3 is made up of 14 amino acids. In germline, CDR1 is SGHNT, CDR2 YYREEE (reference sequence). The trim removed 4 bases at V and 2 bases at J, leaving 6 bases unmatched. The CDR3 region has the DNA TGTGCCAGCAGCGACCGGGGACAGCCCTACGAGCAGTACTTC. This sequence encodes CASSDRGQPYEQYF.

This clone was seen a handful of times. The CDR3 DNA reads TGTGCCAGCAGTCGGACAGGGGGCAATGAAAAACTGTTTTTT. The encoded protein is CASSRTGGNEKLFF. The chain recombines TRBV2 with TRBJ1-4; 11 bases fit TRBD1. This CDR3 contains 14 residues. Trimming at V came to 5 bases and at J to 5 bases, leaving 1 base not matched to a gene. Germline CDR1 is SNHLY and CDR2 is FYNNEI.

V usage is TRBV6-2 or TRBV6-3 and J usage is TRBJ1-1, with 8 bases aligning to TRBD1. Unmatched junction bases numbered 6, after V lost 2 bases and J lost 10 bases. Germline lookup yields CDR1 MNHEY and CDR2 SVGEGT. The CDR3 covers 13 residues. Written as DNA, the CDR3 is TGTGCCAGCAGTTACCAGGGACAGGTACGAGCTTTCTTT. Its translation: CASSYQGQVRAFF.

CDR3 loop: CASSTAGGEQYF. The DNA for the CDR3 is TGTGCCAGCAGCACCGCGGGGGGAGAGCAGTACTTC. This chain uses TRBV13 with TRBJ2-7, with 8 bases aligning to TRBD2. Germline V gene data show CDR1 as PRHDT and CDR2 as FYEKMQ (reference sequence). CDR3 length: 12 amino acids. After removal of 5 bases from V and 7 bases from J, the junction contained 4 bases not matched to a gene.

Details on this clone: One end of the junction is discordant with germline, which a read error may explain. The V gene is TRBV7-9, the J gene TRBJ1-4; 9 positions agree with TRBD1. CDR3 length: 15 residues. CDR1 SEHNR and CDR2 FQNEAQ come from the germline V gene (reference sequence). Here the CDR3 DNA reads TGTGCCAGCAGCGTAGCCGGGACAGGGAATGAAAAACTGTTTTTT. This encodes CASSVAGTGNEKLFF. The whole variable domain, remainder taken from reference TRBV7-9 and TRBJ1-4, is DTGVSQNPRHKITKRGQNVTFRCDPISEHNRLYWYRQTLGQGPEFLTYFQNEAQLEKSRLLSDRFSAERPKGSFSTLEIQRTEQGDSAMYLCASSVAGTGNEKLFFGSGTQLSVL.

The chain employs TRBV11-2 and TRBJ2-5; D uncertain. The CDR3 is 13 amino acids. Germline V gene lookup returns CDR1 SGHAT and CDR2 FQNNGV. The V gene lost 4 bases and the J gene lost 3 bases, with 9 bases spanning the gap. CDR3 DNA: TGTGCCAGCAGCTACCCCGCAGAAGAGACCCAGTACTTC. Protein: CASSYPAEETQYF.

This rearrangement joins TRBV30 to TRBJ2-7; 9 bases match TRBD1. This CDR3 is built from 14 residues. V dropped 2 bases and J dropped 3; count of bases not matched to a gene: 5. Germline V lookup: CDR1 GTSNPN, CDR2 SVGIG (reference sequence). The CDR3 DNA is TGTGCCTGGAGTTCACCGGGACAGGGCTACGAGCAGTACTTC. Its translation is CAWSSPGQGYEQYF. The full variable domain, rest sourced from reference TRBV30 and TRBJ2-7, is SQTIHQWPATLVQPVGSPLSLECTVEGTSNPNLYWYRQAAGRGLQLLFYSVGIGQISSEVPQNLSASRPQDRQFILSSKKLLLSDSGFYLCAWSSPGQGYEQYFGPGTRLTVT.